This T cell receptor (beta chain) derives from a study of beta chain features in type 1 diabetes. Points on this clone: Antigen unknown. This same CDR3 is encoded by further DNA sequences in the sample.

There are 14 residues in the CDR3. V was pared by 2 bases and J by 3 bases, with 9 bases between. The germline gives CDR1 MNHEY, CDR2 SVGAGI. Overall study findings and caveats: A moderate, significant TCRB CDR3 shortening appeared in type 1 diabetes across four CD4+ subsets.

Investigators reverse transcribed all isolated RNA, so they sequenced expressed TCRB transcripts. Here immunoSEQ multiplex PCR was the method, and the copy in TCRdb shows in-frame clones only, minus some. The sample records under 900,000 clones, 15% to 20% being singletons. The genes are TRBV6-5 and TRBJ2-3; D gene ambiguous. The clonotype originates from a young woman in good health. The material sequenced was naive CD4+ T cells from blood. The CDR3: CASSYGAATDTQYF. As DNA, the CDR3 is TGTGCCAGCAGTTACGGTGCCGCAACAGATACGCAGTATTTT.